This T cell receptor beta chain was sequenced in a study of blood T cell repertoires in COVID-19. Study summary: Acute and convalescent COVID-19 specimens originated in the United States, Italy and Spain.

Using immunoSEQ multiplex PCR, the repertoire was profiled, and TCRdb retains in-frame clones only, with some absent. The data hold approximately 270,000 clones, with approximately 86% observed a single time. Germline CDR1 reads LNHDA; CDR2 reads SQIVND (reference sequence). This CDR3 is 13 amino acids long. Trimming took off 0 bases at V and 10 bases at J, with 12 bases between the two ends. The source material was peripheral blood. The TCR was taken from a man aged 80 or over with acute or convalescent COVID-19. V is TRBV19 and J is TRBJ1-2; D unresolved. CDR3: CASSIDLRTSYTF. CDR3 sequence (DNA): TGTGCCAGTAGTATAGATCTTCGGACTTCCTACACCTTC.